A selection of T cell receptor beta chains follows, all from one sample in a study of cytomegalovirus exposure and HLA in healthy donors. Assay used: immunoSEQ multiplex PCR; TCRdb lists only in-frame clones, some missing. The table shows 90,000 to 110,000 clones, with around 80% occurring only once. Sequenced material: PBMCs. These receptors were obtained from a man aged 35-49 years in good health and CMV-seropositive. Both conserved end residues are part of each CDR3. A D gene is named only where the DNA matches it firmly. Part of the rows lack a size; the others show once, few, many or a class for expanded clones.

J gene: TRBJ1-1
V gene: TRBV7-8
D gene: TRBD1
clone size: .
CDR3 protein: CASSLIQGAGAEAFF
CDR3 DNA: TGTGCCAGCAGCTTGATACAGGGGGCCGGGGCTGAAGCTTTCTTT

J gene: TRBJ1-5
V gene: TRBV4-3
D gene: .
clone size: .
CDR3 protein: CASSQGSGGDQPQHF
CDR3 DNA: TGCGCCAGCAGCCAAGGGTCCGGCGGAGATCAGCCCCAGCATTTT

J gene: TRBJ2-4
V gene: TRBV6-1
D gene: TRBD2
clone size: .
CDR3 protein: CASSPLRGVENSQYF
CDR3 DNA: TGTGCCAGCAGTCCTTTACGGGGGGTAGAAAACAGTCAGTACTTC

J gene: TRBJ2-3
V gene: TRBV10-1
D gene: TRBD2
clone size: few
CDR3 protein: CASSGDLAGGTDTQYF
CDR3 DNA: TGCGCCAGCAGTGGGGATCTAGCGGGGGGGACAGATACGCAGTATTTT

J gene: TRBJ2-1
V gene: TRBV7-9
D gene: TRBD2
clone size: .
CDR3 protein: CASSLGTSVSYNEQFF
CDR3 DNA: TGTGCCAGCAGCTTAGGGACTAGCGTGAGCTACAATGAGCAGTTCTTC

J gene: TRBJ2-3
V gene: TRBV27
D gene: .
clone size: .
CDR3 protein: CASSPPRTHRTDTQYF
CDR3 DNA: TGTGCCAGCAGCCCCCCGAGAACCCACCGAACAGATACGCAGTATTTT

J gene: TRBJ2-7
V gene: TRBV5-1
D gene: TRBD1
clone size: .
CDR3 protein: CASSLQGGGEQYF
CDR3 DNA: TGCGCCAGCAGCCTACAGGGGGGCGGCGAGCAGTACTTC

J gene: TRBJ1-1
V gene: TRBV4-1
D gene: TRBD1
clone size: .
CDR3 protein: CASSPRRLWGSGQENTEAFF
CDR3 DNA: TGCGCCAGCAGCCCCCGGCGGCTCTGGGGTAGCGGACAGGAAAACACTGAAGCTTTCTTT

J gene: TRBJ2-7
V gene: TRBV27
D gene: TRBD2
clone size: .
CDR3 protein: CASSLFGEGPYEQYF
CDR3 DNA: TGTGCCAGCAGTTTATTCGGGGAGGGCCCCTACGAGCAGTACTTC

J gene: TRBJ2-5
V gene: TRBV7-2
D gene: .
clone size: .
CDR3 protein: CASSVQGGVSQETQYF
CDR3 DNA: TGTGCCAGCAGTGTCCAAGGGGGGGTGAGCCAAGAGACCCAGTACTTC

J gene: TRBJ2-1
V gene: TRBV29-1
D gene: .
clone size: .
CDR3 protein: CSPIRLVRDEQFF
CDR3 DNA: TGCAGCCCCATCCGGCTAGTCAGGGATGAGCAGTTCTTC

J gene: TRBJ1-2
V gene: TRBV20-1
D gene: .
clone size: few
CDR3 protein: CRNSGTYTF
CDR3 DNA: TGCAGAAACTCGGGGACTTACACCTTC

J gene: TRBJ2-7
V gene: TRBV5-3
D gene: TRBD2
clone size: .
CDR3 protein: CATFGGLAVYEQYF
CDR3 DNA: TGTGCCACTTTTGGGGGACTAGCGGTCTACGAGCAGTACTTC

J gene: TRBJ2-5
V gene: TRBV5-4
D gene: TRBD2
clone size: .
CDR3 protein: CASSSAWTSGQETQYF
CDR3 DNA: TGTGCCAGCAGCTCGGCTTGGACTAGCGGGCAAGAGACCCAGTACTTC

J gene: TRBJ2-3
V gene: TRBV5-6
D gene: TRBD2
clone size: .
CDR3 protein: CASSPGTREAHF
CDR3 DNA: TGTGCCAGCAGCCCAGGGACTAGGGAGGCGCATTTT

J gene: TRBJ2-1
V gene: TRBV19
D gene: TRBD2
clone size: .
CDR3 protein: CASSISSGRGDEQFF
CDR3 DNA: TGTGCCAGTAGTATATCGAGCGGGAGGGGAGATGAGCAGTTCTTC

J gene: TRBJ2-3
V gene: TRBV29-1
D gene: .
clone size: .
CDR3 protein: CSALTDTQYF
CDR3 DNA: TGCAGCGCCCTCACAGATACGCAGTATTTT

J gene: TRBJ2-5
V gene: TRBV9
D gene: TRBD2
clone size: .
CDR3 protein: CASSAGLGRETQYF
CDR3 DNA: TGTGCCAGCAGCGCCGGACTAGGGAGGGAGACCCAGTACTTC

J gene: TRBJ2-4
V gene: TRBV19
D gene: .
clone size: .
CDR3 protein: CASSIRSGDSQYF
CDR3 DNA: TGTGCCAGTAGTATACGATCGGGGGACAGTCAGTACTTC

J gene: TRBJ2-7
V gene: TRBV5-1
D gene: TRBD2
clone size: .
CDR3 protein: CASSFGGLAGTYEQYF
CDR3 DNA: TGCGCCAGCAGCTTTGGCGGACTAGCGGGAACTTACGAGCAGTACTTC

J gene: TRBJ2-7
V gene: TRBV2
D gene: TRBD1
clone size: few
CDR3 protein: CASGGTGEWYEQYF
CDR3 DNA: TGTGCCAGCGGGGGGACAGGGGAATGGTACGAGCAGTACTTC

J gene: TRBJ2-1
V gene: TRBV6-5
D gene: TRBD2
clone size: few
CDR3 protein: CASSYSGGSWNEQFF
CDR3 DNA: TGTGCCAGCAGTTATTCTGGCGGGAGTTGGAATGAGCAGTTCTTC

J gene: TRBJ2-5
V gene: TRBV9
D gene: TRBD2
clone size: .
CDR3 protein: CASSVAGGQETQYF
CDR3 DNA: TGTGCCAGCAGCGTAGCGGGGGGACAAGAGACCCAGTACTTC

J gene: TRBJ2-2
V gene: TRBV19
D gene: TRBD1
clone size: few
CDR3 protein: CASSVTGLPTGELFF
CDR3 DNA: TGTGCCAGTAGTGTGACAGGGCTCCCCACCGGGGAGCTGTTTTTT

J gene: TRBJ2-7
V gene: TRBV7-2
D gene: .
clone size: few
CDR3 protein: CASSVASGLAHEQYF
CDR3 DNA: TGTGCCAGCAGCGTTGCATCAGGTTTGGCCCACGAGCAGTACTTC

J gene: TRBJ2-3
V gene: TRBV5-1
D gene: TRBD2
clone size: once
CDR3 protein: CASSPAGTSGGGADTQYF
CDR3 DNA: TGCGCCAGCAGCCCTGCCGGGACTAGCGGTGGGGGGGCAGATACGCAGTATTTT

J gene: TRBJ1-1
V gene: TRBV28
D gene: TRBD1
clone size: once
CDR3 protein: CASSVQGAGRRTEAFF
CDR3 DNA: TGTGCCAGCAGTGTTCAGGGGGCAGGGAGAAGGACTGAAGCTTTCTTT

J gene: TRBJ2-7
V gene: TRBV7-2
D gene: TRBD2
clone size: .
CDR3 protein: CASSLAGGLAGRYSYEQYF
CDR3 DNA: TGTGCCAGCAGCTTAGCGGGGGGGTTAGCGGGGCGGTACTCCTACGAGCAGTACTTC

J gene: TRBJ2-7
V gene: TRBV11-3
D gene: TRBD1
clone size: .
CDR3 protein: CASSLLGGQAYEQYF
CDR3 DNA: TGTGCCAGCAGCCTGCTTGGGGGACAGGCCTACGAGCAGTACTTC

J gene: TRBJ1-2
V gene: TRBV19
D gene: TRBD1
clone size: .
CDR3 protein: CASSSRTGQGYTF
CDR3 DNA: TGTGCCAGTAGCAGCCGGACAGGGCAGGGCTACACCTTC

J gene: TRBJ2-3
V gene: TRBV2
D gene: .
clone size: .
CDR3 protein: CASSVRVSTDTQYF
CDR3 DNA: TGTGCCAGCAGCGTCAGGGTTAGCACAGATACGCAGTATTTT

J gene: TRBJ1-1
V gene: TRBV7-9
D gene: .
clone size: once
CDR3 protein: CASSLMGGMNTEAFF
CDR3 DNA: TGTGCCAGCAGCTTAATGGGCGGGATGAACACTGAAGCTTTCTTT

J gene: TRBJ2-5
V gene: TRBV7-3
D gene: .
clone size: .
CDR3 protein: CASSQRGRGQETQYF
CDR3 DNA: TGTGCCAGCAGCCAAAGGGGTAGGGGGCAAGAGACCCAGTACTTC

J gene: TRBJ2-5
V gene: TRBV19
D gene: .
clone size: once
CDR3 protein: CASRGGPFDRETQYF
CDR3 DNA: TGTGCCAGTAGGGGGGGACCCTTCGACCGGGAGACCCAGTACTTC

J gene: TRBJ2-5
V gene: TRBV9
D gene: .
clone size: .
CDR3 protein: CASSPEGVGYQETQYF
CDR3 DNA: TGTGCCAGCAGCCCGGAAGGGGTCGGCTACCAAGAGACCCAGTACTTC

J gene: TRBJ1-1
V gene: TRBV27
D gene: .
clone size: .
CDR3 protein: CASSLLNEGGEAFF
CDR3 DNA: TGTGCCAGCAGTTTATTAAATGAGGGAGGAGAAGCTTTCTTT

J gene: TRBJ2-3
V gene: TRBV11-2
D gene: .
clone size: .
CDR3 protein: CASSLGDSGTIPDTQYF
CDR3 DNA: TGTGCCAGCAGCTTAGGGGATAGCGGTACTATCCCAGATACGCAGTATTTT

J gene: TRBJ2-5
V gene: TRBV11-2
D gene: TRBD2
clone size: .
CDR3 protein: CASSLVGSGGETQYF
CDR3 DNA: TGTGCCAGCAGCTTGGTGGGCAGCGGGGGGGAGACCCAGTACTTC

J gene: TRBJ2-3
V gene: TRBV15
D gene: TRBD2
clone size: .
CDR3 protein: CATSRDTGSGSYADTQYF
CDR3 DNA: TGTGCCACCAGCAGAGATACGGGTAGCGGGAGTTATGCAGATACGCAGTATTTT

J gene: TRBJ1-1
V gene: TRBV2
D gene: .
clone size: once
CDR3 protein: CASSVQGNTEAFF
CDR3 DNA: TGTGCCAGCAGTGTCCAGGGAAATACTGAAGCTTTCTTT

J gene: TRBJ2-2
V gene: TRBV11-2
D gene: TRBD2
clone size: .
CDR3 protein: CASSSLAGGMNTGELFF
CDR3 DNA: TGTGCCAGCAGCTCGCTAGCGGGGGGAATGAACACCGGGGAGCTGTTTTTT

J gene: TRBJ2-1
V gene: TRBV6-5
D gene: TRBD2
clone size: .
CDR3 protein: CAGSYSQTSGNEQFF
CDR3 DNA: TGTGCCGGCAGTTACTCTCAGACTAGCGGGAATGAGCAGTTCTTC

J gene: TRBJ1-2
V gene: TRBV28
D gene: TRBD1
clone size: .
CDR3 protein: CASKGRTGGDEGYTF
CDR3 DNA: TGTGCCAGCAAGGGGAGGACAGGGGGCGACGAGGGCTACACCTTC

J gene: TRBJ1-2
V gene: TRBV2
D gene: TRBD1
clone size: once
CDR3 protein: CASGGTGPRDYGYTF
CDR3 DNA: TGTGCCAGCGGGGGGACAGGCCCCAGGGACTATGGCTACACCTTC

J gene: TRBJ1-1
V gene: TRBV11-3
D gene: .
clone size: .
CDR3 protein: CASSLGAAFEAFF
CDR3 DNA: TGTGCCAGCAGCTTAGGGGCAGCCTTTGAAGCTTTCTTT

J gene: TRBJ2-1
V gene: TRBV5-6
D gene: TRBD2
clone size: once
CDR3 protein: CASSYVLAGGYNEQFF
CDR3 DNA: TGTGCCAGCAGTTATGTACTAGCGGGGGGGTACAATGAGCAGTTCTTC

J gene: TRBJ1-5
V gene: TRBV5-6
D gene: .
clone size: .
CDR3 protein: CASSRVGRGQPQHF
CDR3 DNA: TGTGCCAGCAGTCGGGTGGGCAGGGGTCAGCCCCAGCATTTT

J gene: TRBJ2-1
V gene: TRBV30
D gene: TRBD2
clone size: .
CDR3 protein: CAWSVRGGGSAQFF
CDR3 DNA: TGTGCCTGGAGTGTACGCGGGGGGGGATCGGCGCAGTTCTTC

J gene: TRBJ2-5
V gene: TRBV2
D gene: TRBD2
clone size: .
CDR3 protein: CASSEGLAGGQETQYF
CDR3 DNA: TGTGCCAGCAGCGAAGGACTAGCGGGGGGACAAGAGACCCAGTACTTC

J gene: TRBJ2-1
V gene: TRBV7-2
D gene: TRBD2
clone size: .
CDR3 protein: CASSLSFIAGVSYNEQFF
CDR3 DNA: TGTGCCAGCAGCTTATCCTTTATAGCGGGGGTCTCCTACAATGAGCAGTTCTTC

J gene: TRBJ1-2
V gene: TRBV28
D gene: .
clone size: .
CDR3 protein: CASSSYRVGYTF
CDR3 DNA: TGTGCCAGCAGTTCTTACAGGGTTGGCTACACCTTC

J gene: TRBJ1-3
V gene: TRBV5-1
D gene: .
clone size: once
CDR3 protein: CASSTWGRDGNTIYF
CDR3 DNA: TGCGCCAGCAGCACCTGGGGCAGGGATGGAAACACCATATATTTT

J gene: TRBJ2-7
V gene: TRBV30
D gene: .
clone size: .
CDR3 protein: CAWSVGVAGEQYF
CDR3 DNA: TGTGCCTGGAGCGTAGGGGTAGCAGGCGAGCAGTACTTC

J gene: TRBJ2-7
V gene: TRBV28
D gene: TRBD2
clone size: .
CDR3 protein: CASSFVGTTTYEQYF
CDR3 DNA: TGTGCCAGCAGTTTTGTAGGGACTACGACCTACGAGCAGTACTTC

J gene: TRBJ2-2
V gene: TRBV7-9
D gene: .
clone size: .
CDR3 protein: CASGDPGRRGGELFF
CDR3 DNA: TGTGCCAGCGGCGACCCGGGACGGAGGGGCGGGGAGCTGTTTTTT

J gene: TRBJ1-2
V gene: TRBV15
D gene: .
clone size: few
CDR3 protein: CATSRELGYGYTF
CDR3 DNA: TGTGCCACCAGCAGAGAGCTCGGCTATGGCTACACCTTC

J gene: TRBJ1-1
V gene: TRBV28
D gene: .
clone size: .
CDR3 protein: CASSFTSYTEAFF
CDR3 DNA: TGTGCCAGCAGTTTCACATCCTACACTGAAGCTTTCTTT

J gene: TRBJ1-2
V gene: TRBV5-1
D gene: .
clone size: .
CDR3 protein: CASSSRNDRRLDGYTF
CDR3 DNA: TGCGCCAGCAGCTCCCGAAACGACAGGAGGTTAGACGGCTACACCTTC

J gene: TRBJ1-5
V gene: TRBV15
D gene: .
clone size: .
CDR3 protein: CATSRDHGFENQPQHF
CDR3 DNA: TGTGCCACCAGCAGAGATCATGGCTTTGAAAATCAGCCCCAGCATTTT

J gene: TRBJ2-3
V gene: TRBV7-3
D gene: TRBD2
clone size: .
CDR3 protein: CASSFSGGTSTDTQYF
CDR3 DNA: TGTGCCAGCAGCTTTAGCGGGGGGACTAGCACAGATACGCAGTATTTT